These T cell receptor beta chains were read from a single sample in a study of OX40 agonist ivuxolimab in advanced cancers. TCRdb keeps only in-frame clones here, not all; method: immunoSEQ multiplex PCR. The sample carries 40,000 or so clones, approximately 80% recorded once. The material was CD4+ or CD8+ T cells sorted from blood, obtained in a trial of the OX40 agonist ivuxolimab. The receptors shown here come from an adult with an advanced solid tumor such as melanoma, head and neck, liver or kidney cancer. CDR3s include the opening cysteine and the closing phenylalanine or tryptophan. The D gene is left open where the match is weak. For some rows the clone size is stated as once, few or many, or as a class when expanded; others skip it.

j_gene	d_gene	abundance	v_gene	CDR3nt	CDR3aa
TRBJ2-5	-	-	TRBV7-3	TGTGCCAGCAGCTTAAGGGGGGAGCTAGGGACCCAGTACTTC	CASSLRGELGTQYF
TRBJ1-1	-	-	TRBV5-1	TGCGCCAGCAGCCCCACTGTTGTGGGAATGAACACTGAAGCTTTCTTT	CASSPTVVGMNTEAFF
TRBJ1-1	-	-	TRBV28	TGTGCCAGCGCCTTACGGACTGAAGCTTTCTTT	CASALRTEAFF
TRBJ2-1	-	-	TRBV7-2	TGTGCCAGCAGCTTAGTTGTCGGGAGAGGTGAGCAGTTCTTC	CASSLVVGRGEQFF
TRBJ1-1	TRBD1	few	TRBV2	TGTGCCAGCAGAGCGACAGGGGGGACTGAAGCTTTCTTT	CASRATGGTEAFF
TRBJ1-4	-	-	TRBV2	TGTGCCAGCAGTCGACAGCCCACTAATGAAAAACTGTTTTTT	CASSRQPTNEKLFF
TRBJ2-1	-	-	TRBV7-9	TGTGCCAGCAGCTTAGGAAGCTCCTACAATGAGCAGTTCTTC	CASSLGSSYNEQFF
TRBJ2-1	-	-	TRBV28	TGTGCCAGCGTCTACATTGGTGAGCAGTTCTTC	CASVYIGEQFF
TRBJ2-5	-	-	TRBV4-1	TGCGCCAGCAGCCGTCAGAGGGCGGGGTGGGAGACCCAGTACTTC	CASSRQRAGWETQYF
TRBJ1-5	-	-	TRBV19	TGTGCCAGTAGTATTAATGTACTAGCGCAAAATCAGCCCCAGCATTTT	CASSINVLAQNQPQHF
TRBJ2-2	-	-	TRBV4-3	TGCGCCAGCAGCCAAGAGTGGGCAGGCTCCACCGGGGAGCTGTTTTTT	CASSQEWAGSTGELFF
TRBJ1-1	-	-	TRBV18	TGTGCCAGCTCAGACAAGTTGAACACTGAAGCTTTCTTT	CASSDKLNTEAFF
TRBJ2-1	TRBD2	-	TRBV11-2	TGTGCCAGCAGTTCCCCTAGCGGGAGGGCTGGCAATGAGCAGTTCTTC	CASSSPSGRAGNEQFF
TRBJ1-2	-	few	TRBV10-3	TGTGCCATCAGGCCCGCTACAGGATCGGGGGGCTACACCTTC	CAIRPATGSGGYTF
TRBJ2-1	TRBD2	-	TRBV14	TGTGCCAGCAGCCAAGAGGGGGGGGTCTCCTACAATGAGCAGTTCTTC	CASSQEGGVSYNEQFF
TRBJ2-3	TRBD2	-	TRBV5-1	TGCGCCAGCAGCTTGGTGCTAGCGGGACATAGCACAGATACGCAGTATTTT	CASSLVLAGHSTDTQYF
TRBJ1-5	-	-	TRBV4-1	TGCGCCAGCAGCCTCCGGGACGGCGATCAGCCCCAGCATTTT	CASSLRDGDQPQHF
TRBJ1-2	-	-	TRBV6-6	TGTGCCAGCAACCGACTGGGGGGATGGGGCTACACCTTC	CASNRLGGWGYTF
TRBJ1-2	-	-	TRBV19	TGTGCCAGTAGTAATCCCCGGGCTGGAGGAGGCTACACCTTC	CASSNPRAGGGYTF
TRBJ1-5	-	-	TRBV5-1	TGCGCCAGCAGCTGGGGAGGGGTTGGCGATCAGCCCCAGCATTTT	CASSWGGVGDQPQHF
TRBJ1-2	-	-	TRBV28	TGTGCCAGCAGTCAGGGGCCGATTCACGGCTACACCTTC	CASSQGPIHGYTF
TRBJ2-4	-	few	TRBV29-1	TGCAGCGTTCTTAGCACCGTTGGGGGCATTCAGTACTTC	CSVLSTVGGIQYF
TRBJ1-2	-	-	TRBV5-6	TGTGCCAGCAGGTCACAGGGTCCTCAACGGTATGGCTACACCTTC	CASRSQGPQRYGYTF
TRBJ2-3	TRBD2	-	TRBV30	TGTGCCTGGGGGAAAACTAGCGGGATAACAGATACGCAGTATTTT	CAWGKTSGITDTQYF
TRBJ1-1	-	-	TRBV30	TGTGCCTGGAGTCTGGGGAGGGTGAACACTGAAGCTTTCTTT	CAWSLGRVNTEAFF
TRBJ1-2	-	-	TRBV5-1	TGCGCCAGCAGCTTAAGGGGGGGCTCCGGCTATGGCTACACCTTC	CASSLRGGSGYGYTF
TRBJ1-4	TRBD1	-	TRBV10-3	TGTGCCATAAGTCGGGACAGGGCGGAAAAACTGTTTTTT	CAISRDRAEKLFF
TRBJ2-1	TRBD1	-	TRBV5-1	TGCGCCAGCAGCTCAGAGCCGACAGGGGCCAATGAGCAGTTCTTC	CASSSEPTGANEQFF
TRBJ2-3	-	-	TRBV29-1	TGCAGCGTTCTCTCGGGGTCGGATACGCAGTATTTT	CSVLSGSDTQYF
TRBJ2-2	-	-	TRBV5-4	TGTGCCAGCAGCTTGGGTGTCACCGGGGAGCTGTTTTTT	CASSLGVTGELFF
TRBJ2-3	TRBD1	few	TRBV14	TGTGCCAGCAGCCAAGAGAACAGGGGGATAGATACGCAGTATTTT	CASSQENRGIDTQYF
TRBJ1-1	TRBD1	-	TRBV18	TGTGCCAGCTCACCGCGTTCCCCCGGGACAGGGGTGAACACTGAAGCTTTCTTT	CASSPRSPGTGVNTEAFF
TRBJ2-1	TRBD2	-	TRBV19	TGTGCCAGTAGTGAGGGAGGGCCGGGGAATGAGCAGTTCTTC	CASSEGGPGNEQFF
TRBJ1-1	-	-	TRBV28	TGTGCCAGCAGTCTAACACAGGGCCGTCGGGGCACTGAAGCTTTCTTT	CASSLTQGRRGTEAFF
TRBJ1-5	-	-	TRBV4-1	TGCGCCAGCAGCCACAGGACAAGCAATCAGCCCCAGCATTTT	CASSHRTSNQPQHF
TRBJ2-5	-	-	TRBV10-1	TGCGCCAGCAGTGAGGAAGGGGAGAAGACCCAGTACTTC	CASSEEGEKTQYF
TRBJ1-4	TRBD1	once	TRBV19	TGTGCCCCAGGGGGCTTTACACAGGGTTTTAATGAAAAACTGTTTTTT	CAPGGFTQGFNEKLFF
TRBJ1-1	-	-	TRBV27	TGTGCCAGCAGCTCAGGGGTCACTGAAGCTTTCTTT	CASSSGVTEAFF
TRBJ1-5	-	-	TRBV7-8	TGTGCCAGCAGCCCGCGGGTAACCAGCAATCAGCCCCAGCATTTT	CASSPRVTSNQPQHF
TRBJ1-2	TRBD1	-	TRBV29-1	TGCAGCGTGGACCAGACAGGGGGCGTGAACTATGGCTACACCTTC	CSVDQTGGVNYGYTF
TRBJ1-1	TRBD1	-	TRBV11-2	TGTGCCAGCAGCTTAGTGGCTACAGGGGGCCGAGGCACTGAAGCTTTCTTT	CASSLVATGGRGTEAFF
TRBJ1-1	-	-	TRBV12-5	TGTGCTAGTGCTATTGAGGTGAACACTGAAGCTTTCTTT	CASAIEVNTEAFF
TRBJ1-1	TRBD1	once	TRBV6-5	TGTGCCAGCAGCAAAGACAGGGCGATGTCTGAAGCCTTCTTT	CASSKDRAMSEAFF
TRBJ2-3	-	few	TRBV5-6	TGTGCCAGCAGCCCGTGGACAGGCACAGATACGCAGTATTTT	CASSPWTGTDTQYF
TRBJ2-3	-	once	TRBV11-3	TGTGCCAGCAGCTTAGAGGCTGACACAGATACGCAGTATTTT	CASSLEADTDTQYF
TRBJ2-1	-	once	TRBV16	TGTGCCAGCAGCCCCGGGGCGGGATGGCTGAACAATGAGCAGTTCTTC	CASSPGAGWLNNEQFF
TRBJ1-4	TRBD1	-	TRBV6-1	TGTGCCAGCACTAACAGGGGCATGGGGGAAAAACTGTTTTTT	CASTNRGMGEKLFF
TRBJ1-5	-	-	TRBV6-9	TGTGCCAGCAGTTTAAGCCAGGGCGGGGGTAATCAGCCCCAGCATTTT	CASSLSQGGGNQPQHF
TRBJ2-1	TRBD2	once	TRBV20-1	TGCCGGAGCGGGAGGGGCAATGAGCAGTTCTTC	CRSGRGNEQFF
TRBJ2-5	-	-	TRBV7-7	TGTGCTAGCAGCCCGACCAGGGGTGGGGAGACCCAGTACTTC	CASSPTRGGETQYF
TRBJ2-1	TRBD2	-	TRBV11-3	TGTGCCAGCAGTTTCTCCTCTCTAGCGGGAAGTGATGAGCAGTTCTTC	CASSFSSLAGSDEQFF
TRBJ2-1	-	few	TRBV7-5	TGTGCCAGAAGCTTAGGGGGACCCCCCGACAATGAGCAGTTCTTC	CARSLGGPPDNEQFF
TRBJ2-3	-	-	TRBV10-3	TGTGCCATCAGTGGAACAGGGACAGATACGCAGTATTTT	CAISGTGTDTQYF
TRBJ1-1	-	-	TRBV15	TGTGCCACCAGCGGGTACAGCGGGAACACTGAAGCTTTCTTT	CATSGYSGNTEAFF
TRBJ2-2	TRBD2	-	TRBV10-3	TGTGCCATCAGCCAGCGGGGGGGGCCCGGGGAGCTGTTTTTT	CAISQRGGPGELFF
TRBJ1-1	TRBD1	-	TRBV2	TGTGCCAGCAGCACAGGGGCCGGCACTGAAGCTTTCTTT	CASSTGAGTEAFF
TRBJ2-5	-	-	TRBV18	TGTGCCAGCTCACCAGGGATTATCCAAGAGACCCAGTACTTC	CASSPGIIQETQYF
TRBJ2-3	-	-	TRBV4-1	TGCGCCAGCAGCCAAGAATTTAGCGGAGCCGGCACAGATACGCAGTATTTT	CASSQEFSGAGTDTQYF